This T cell receptor (beta chain) appears in the sequencing data of a study of tumor-infiltrating lymphocytes in primary liver carcinoma. Joint extraction of RNA and DNA used roughly 18-34 mg of bulk tissue that was unsorted. Germline V lookup: CDR1 MNHNS, CDR2 SASEGT. This CDR3 has 18 amino acids. Points on this clonotype: Antigen specificity is unknown. Germline is not matched at one junction end, which may reflect a read error.

With approximately 500 ng total RNA as template and a constant-region primer, TCR beta cDNA was made. ARM-PCR was slightly modified, and three nested multiplex PCR rounds with it gave rise to the TCR beta libraries. The first two PCR rounds used TRBV1-TRBV30 primers with a Cbeta primer, 10 cycles each. TCRdb re-derived calls from the multiplex PCR reads in MiXCR, one entry per CDR3 protein. The table records about 54,000 distinct CDR3 sequences, around three quarters of them present only once. Study results and caveats: Tumor-blood pairs (like tumor-adjacent pairs) overlapped less than tumor region pairs did.

The chain joins TRBV6-1 to TRBJ2-1; 7 bases are a match to TRBD2. Specimen: liver tumor tissue from sampling region 2. Subset meaning: tumor region T2, inferior pole. This TCR was sampled from a man aged 35 to 55 with primary liver carcinoma and hepatitis B virus infection. The CDR3 loop reads CAISEAHPGTSVYNEQFF. The CDR3 DNA reads as TGTGCCATCAGTGAAGCCCACCCCGGTACTAGCGTCTACAATGAGCAGTTCTTC.